A selection of T cell receptor beta chains follows, all from one sample in a study of spatial heterogeneity in lung cancer. TCRdb reprocessed the 5' RACE reads via MiXCR and lists one record per CDR3 protein. The repertoire includes roughly 110,000 distinct CDR3 sequences, more than 10% of them detected once, and more than 20% sits in the top ten. This specimen was PBMCs, taken at follow-up. Source of these receptors: a female donor with early-stage non-small cell lung cancer. The CDR3 runs from the conserved cysteine through the conserved F or W. A D gene is named only where the DNA matches it firmly. Rows give clone size only sometimes, using once, few, many, or a class for an expanded clone.

15 | . | few | TRBJ2-1 | TRBV7-2 | TGTGCCAGCAGCTTGAGCCCGAGCTCCTACAATGAGCAGTTCTTC | CASSLSPSSYNEQFF
16 | . | . | TRBJ1-2 | TRBV28 | TGTGCCAGCAGCAGTCCCCTGGGGAGGGGCCCTTATGGCTACACCTTC | CASSSPLGRGPYGYTF
16 | TRBD1 | few | TRBJ1-1 | TRBV10-1 | TGCGCCAGCAGTGCCGGGACAGGGGGCCTGAACACTGAAGCTTTCTTT | CASSAGTGGLNTEAFF
15 | . | many | TRBJ2-3 | TRBV5-1 | TGCGCCAGCAGCTTGGAACACCTTAGCACAGATACGCAGTATTTT | CASSLEHLSTDTQYF
16 | TRBD2 | few | TRBJ2-1 | TRBV11-2 | TGTGCCAGCAGCTTAAGTCGAACTAGCGACTGGAATGAGCAGTTCTTC | CASSLSRTSDWNEQFF
15 | . | . | TRBJ2-6 | TRBV28 | TGTGCCAGCTCAAAACCCGGCTCTGGGGCCAACGTCCTGACTTTC | CASSKPGSGANVLTF
15 | . | few | TRBJ1-1 | TRBV4-3 | TGCGCCAGCAGCCAAGATCGACACATGAACACTGAAGCTTTCTTT | CASSQDRHMNTEAFF
13 | . | few | TRBJ2-3 | TRBV4-2 | TGTGCCAGCAGCCAGACCGTTACAGATACGCAGTATTTT | CASSQTVTDTQYF
13 | . | . | TRBJ2-4 | TRBV12-3/TRBV12-4 | TGTGCCAGCAGTTTAAACCCCTCCGGCATTCAGTACTTC | CASSLNPSGIQYF
17 | TRBD2 | . | TRBJ2-1 | TRBV2 | TGTGCCAGCAGTGAACTAGCGGGAGGGCCCCCTTACAATGAGCAGTTCTTC | CASSELAGGPPYNEQFF
13 | . | . | TRBJ2-1 | TRBV5-1 | TGCGCCAGCAGTCCACAGGGATGGGATGAGCAGTTCTTC | CASSPQGWDEQFF
14 | TRBD1 | few | TRBJ1-2 | TRBV29-1 | TGCAGCGTCCCTACAGGGGCACTTAACTATGGCTACACCTTC | CSVPTGALNYGYTF
12 | . | . | TRBJ2-3 | TRBV7-9 | TGTGCCAGCAGCTTAGTCGAGAATACGCAGTATTTT | CASSLVENTQYF
14 | . | many | TRBJ2-7 | TRBV6-2/TRBV6-3 | TGTGCCAGCAGTTACGGGGGCCCCCGCTACGAGCAGTACTTC | CASSYGGPRYEQYF
13 | . | few | TRBJ2-1 | TRBV24-1 | TGTGCCACCAGTCGTACAATGGGGGATGAGCAGTTCTTC | CATSRTMGDEQFF
15 | . | many | TRBJ2-2 | TRBV19 | TGTGCCAGTAATGACGGGAGCGCGAACACCGGGGAGCTGTTTTTT | CASNDGSANTGELFF
14 | . | few | TRBJ1-4 | TRBV5-1 | TGCGCCAGCAGCTGGACACCTCGATCTGAAAAACTGTTTTTT | CASSWTPRSEKLFF
15 | . | few | TRBJ1-2 | TRBV20-1 | TGCAGTGCTAGAGATAGGGGTCTAATAAACTATGGCTACACCTTC | CSARDRGLINYGYTF
17 | TRBD1 | many | TRBJ2-3 | TRBV11-2 | TGTGCCAGCAGCAGCATACGCCGGGACAGGGGCAGGGATACGCAGTATTTT | CASSSIRRDRGRDTQYF
14 | . | few | TRBJ2-1 | TRBV3-1 | TGTGCCAGCAGCCAACAACCTTCGAACAATGAGCAGTTCTTC | CASSQQPSNNEQFF
16 | TRBD1 | . | TRBJ1-6 | TRBV7-9 | TGTGCCAGCAGCTTTGAACAGGGGATAGGTAATTCACCCCTCCACTTT | CASSFEQGIGNSPLHF
13 | . | few | TRBJ1-1 | TRBV6-2/TRBV6-3 | TGTGCCAGCAGTTACTTCCGGCACACTGAAGCTTTCTTT | CASSYFRHTEAFF
13 | TRBD1 | . | TRBJ1-5 | TRBV27 | TGTGCCAGCAGTTTCGGGACAGGGAAGCCCCAGCATTTT | CASSFGTGKPQHF
13 | . | once | TRBJ2-7 | TRBV5-5 | TGTGCCAGCAGCTTGCCCCCGGAGCGGGAGCAGTACTTC | CASSLPPEREQYF
12 | . | . | TRBJ1-1 | TRBV20-1 | TGCAGTGCTAGGGCCAACAGGCGAGGTGCTTTCTTT | CSARANRRGAFF
15 | TRBD1 | many | TRBJ1-1 | TRBV12-3/TRBV12-4 | TGTGCCAGCAGTTTGACAGGGCGGGCGAACACTGAAGCTTTCTTT | CASSLTGRANTEAFF
15 | . | . | TRBJ1-5 | TRBV20-1 | TGCAGTGCTAGAGAACGGGGGGTTTCAAATCAGCCCCAGCATTTT | CSARERGVSNQPQHF